This TCR beta chain was retrieved from a study of OX40 agonist ivuxolimab in advanced cancers. Whole-study context: Every 2 weeks, patients got intravenous ivuxolimab at one of six dose levels (0.01-10 mg/kg).

Using immunoSEQ multiplex PCR, the repertoire was profiled, and TCRdb retains in-frame clones only, with some absent. The sample contains fewer than 45,000 clones, approximately 80% of which appear only once. The sequenced sample was CD4+ or CD8+ T cells sorted from blood, obtained in a trial of the OX40 agonist ivuxolimab. The TCR originated in an adult with an advanced solid tumor such as melanoma, head and neck, liver or kidney cancer.

The CDR3 DNA reads TGTGCCAGTGGGGGGCTTTATAGCAATCAGCCCCAGCATTTT. Its translation: CASGGLYSNQPQHF. V gene TRBV27 combines with J gene TRBJ1-5; TRBD1 is a possible D gene (6 bases). Germline lookup yields CDR1 MNHEY and CDR2 SMNVEV (reference sequence). This CDR3 contains 14 residues. V was clipped by 9 bases and J by 0 bases, with 12 bases between them.